One and the same sample provided the 2 T cell receptor beta chains below, sequenced in a study of T-cell reconstitution after alpha-beta-depleted transplantation in children (TCRdb year 2016). According to the study, the label for this sample's treatment or condition signals: allogeneic hematopoietic cell transplantation with graft depleted of TCRalphabeta T cells and CD19 B cells. The protocol used for the library was PCR. The sequencing machine was an Illumina HiSeq 2500. To normalize quantification of the TCRbeta repertoire, the TCR libraries were built with molecular barcoding that relied on unique molecular identifiers. TCRdb reworked the public reads: Q25 trimming with fastp, MiXCR clone assembly, productive beta chains retained. Rows are combined by CDR3 protein, so each entry shows the most common genes and DNA. The sample includes tens of thousands of distinct CDR3 sequences, with roughly 15% observed a single time. The ten most abundant clones make up 25% to 30% of the sample.

Source: PBMCs, mostly from graft donor cells, taken 180 days after TCRalphabeta/CD19-depleted stem cell transplant. The receptors stem from a male patient between 2 and 15 years old who had a stem cell transplant for acute lymphoblastic leukemia, so the T cells may come from the graft donor.

This clonotype was counted between two and nine times. The chain carries TRBV28 and TRBJ2-1; D possibly matches TRBD1 or TRBD2 (5 bases each). This CDR3 region has 12 residues. Germline CDR1 MDHEN, CDR2 SYDVKM. Trimming shortened V by 1 base and J by 16 bases, and 14 bases separated the two germline ends. Written as DNA, the CDR3 is TGTGCCAGCAGTTTATATAGACAGTCGGGATTCTTC. Its translation: CASSLYRQSGFF.

This clonotype was detected ten times or more. The CDR3 DNA is TGTGCCAGCAGTTTAAACGGGCCGGCGCCCCAGCATTTT. Encoded protein: CASSLNGPAPQHF. This chain uses TRBV12-3 or TRBV12-4 with TRBJ1-5; D is ambiguous. The CDR3 spans 13 residues. The V and J ends lost 2 bases and 9 bases respectively, with 11 bases between them.